Listed here is a single T cell receptor beta chain. The specificity of this receptor is unknown. This may stem from a read error, because a much larger clone lies one nucleotide away. The data derive from a study of T cell repertoires in cytomegalovirus infection (dated by TCRdb to between 2018 and 2020). Regarding the study in general: Donor HLA type was relevant to the analysis, as public TCR beta signatures indicated carriage of CMV infection together with the matching HLA type.

The CDR3 has 11 amino acids, counting the end cysteine and phenylalanine. The sequence is cut down to CDR3 DNA, 33 bases in frame from base 1. The germline V gene (reference sequence) specifies SGHAT as CDR1 and FQDESV as CDR2. At the junction V is shortened by 11 bases and J by 7 bases, with 14 bases in between. This sample was sequenced with an Illumina HiSeq 1500. TCRdb handled the public reads itself, with Q25 trimming in fastp and clone calling in MiXCR, and kept productive beta chains. CDR3 protein duplicates are merged, each entry listing the most common genes and DNA. Counted in this sample were 250,000 to 300,000 distinct CDR3 sequences; over 15% of them appeared once. The ten biggest clones cover approximately 51% of the sample. Results and caveats for the whole study, not just this receptor: In both this cohort and an independent cohort of 352 donors, the cumulative frequency of public TCR beta family members distinguished carriers of CMV infection plus the relevant HLA type. The ex vivo response was dominated by HLA-C-restricted CMV-specific TCR beta clonotypes, which also provided the single most frequent clonotype in two of eight donors.

This chain is built from TRBV11-1 and TRBJ1-2; TRBD1 is possibly the D segment (5 matching bases). This receptor was obtained from a human donor in good health (CMV status not recorded). Some clones in this sample may be carry-over from other donors' samples. The sequenced sample consisted of CD8+ T cells from PBMCs. The CDR3 reads CAGSFGGGYTF. Read as DNA, the sequence is TGTGCCGGCTCCTTTGGGGGTGGCTACACCTTC.